This T cell receptor (beta chain) comes out of a study of T cell clonality in common variable immunodeficiency. Broader study findings: In common variable immunodeficiency, TCR beta chains reportedly carried fewer deletions and N-nucleotide insertions.

Method: immunoSEQ multiplex PCR; TCRdb's copy keeps in-frame clones and lacks some. In total the sample includes about 42,000 clones, none of them seen once. On this clone: Its antigen is unidentified. The read stops 3 residues short of the end of the CDR3; the missing end is completed from the germline J gene.

Germline V gene sequence: CDR1 SGHNT, CDR2 YENEEA. The length of the CDR3 is 15 residues. With 5 bases clipped from V and 0 bases from J, the junction kept 4 bases outside the gene matches. The genes are TRBV11-3 and TRBJ2-5, with TRBD1 matching over 9 bases. This sequence originates from a human donor with common variable immunodeficiency. Sequenced material: peripheral blood mononuclear cells. This CDR3 reads CASSPGTGYQETQYF. The sequenced CDR3 bases are TGTGCCAGCAGCCCCGGGACAGGGTACCAAGAGACC.